This is a list of T cell receptor beta chains from one sample in a study of T cells in Graves' hyperthyroidism and ophthalmopathy. TCRdb called the multiplex PCR reads again in MiXCR, with one record for every CDR3 protein. The table has about 720,000 distinct CDR3 sequences, 18% seen once; the top ten hold approximately 15%. The material sequenced was blood. These receptors were collected from a woman aged 45-59 years with Graves' hyperthyroidism that later progressed to Graves' ophthalmopathy. Each CDR3 is given with its conserved first and last residue. The D gene is left open where the match is weak. Clone size is not always given. Where it is, it says once, few, many or a class for expanded clones.

abundance	j_gene	v_gene	d_gene	CDR3nt	CDR3aa
many	TRBJ1-2	TRBV11-2	TRBD1	TGTGCCAGCAGCTCAGGACAGGGGGGCTATGGCTACACCTTC	CASSSGQGGYGYTF
-	TRBJ1-1	TRBV12-3/TRBV12-4	-	TGTGTCAGCAGCCTGAGGGGTGAAGCTTTCTTT	CVSSLRGEAFF
many	TRBJ1-5	TRBV2	-	TGTGCCAGCAGTTGGAGGAGGGAGGGAAGTCAGCCCCAGCATTTT	CASSWRREGSQPQHF
few	TRBJ1-5	TRBV19	TRBD1	TGTGCCAGTAGTCCGCGACAGGGGGGCGATCGCAATCAGCCCCAGCATTTT	CASSPRQGGDRNQPQHF
-	TRBJ2-1	TRBV20-1	TRBD2	TGCAGTGCTTCGCGGGGGGTGTACAATGTTGAGCAGTTCTTC	CSASRGVYNVEQFF
many	TRBJ2-3	TRBV5-6	TRBD1	TGTGCCAGCAGCGTTGACAGGGGGCCTAGCACAGATACGCAGTATTTT	CASSVDRGPSTDTQYF
-	TRBJ1-5	TRBV19	-	TGTGCCAGTAGTATAGGACAAGGGAAATCCAATCAGCCCCAGCATTTT	CASSIGQGKSNQPQHF
once	TRBJ2-7	TRBV20-1	TRBD1	TGCAGTGCTAGAGGCGTACAGGGGGCGGCCTACGAGCAGTACTTC	CSARGVQGAAYEQYF
many	TRBJ1-1	TRBV18	-	TGTGCCAGCTCCCTAATGGGTCCAAACACTGAAGCTTTCTTT	CASSLMGPNTEAFF
many	TRBJ1-2	TRBV2	-	TGTGCCAGCAGTGAAGCGCTTAGCGTGGCTAACTATGGCTACACCTTC	CASSEALSVANYGYTF
-	TRBJ2-5	TRBV12-5	-	TGTGCTAGTGGTTTGCGAGTTTATAACACCCGGGAGACCCAGTACTTC	CASGLRVYNTRETQYF
many	TRBJ2-1	TRBV2	-	TGTGCCAGCAGTGTTTATCGGGCAGGGGGGTACAATGAGCAGTTCTTC	CASSVYRAGGYNEQFF
many	TRBJ1-5	TRBV12-3/TRBV12-4	-	TGTGCCAGCAGTTTTACAGAATATAGCAATCAGCCCCAGCATTTT	CASSFTEYSNQPQHF
-	TRBJ1-1	TRBV29-1	-	TGCAGCGTTGGTCAGGGAAAGGGCACTGAAGCTTTCTTT	CSVGQGKGTEAFF
many	TRBJ2-1	TRBV12-3/TRBV12-4	TRBD1	TGTGCCAGCAGTTACAGGGGGCCCACCTACAATGAGCAGTTCTTC	CASSYRGPTYNEQFF
many	TRBJ1-5	TRBV2	TRBD1	TGTGCCAGCAGTGGGGACAGGGATTATGGACAGCCCCAGCATTTT	CASSGDRDYGQPQHF
many	TRBJ1-6	TRBV3-1	-	TGTGCCAGCAAGGGGAGGGGGAGCTCCTATAATTCACCCCTCCACTTT	CASKGRGSSYNSPLHF
many	TRBJ2-2	TRBV12-3/TRBV12-4	-	TGTGCCAGCAGTTTAGCGGTCGAAGCCGGGGAGCTGTTTTTT	CASSLAVEAGELFF
many	TRBJ1-5	TRBV11-2	-	TGTGCCAGCAGCTTAGGGGTAGACGGTTTTAACAATCAGCCCCAGCATTTT	CASSLGVDGFNNQPQHF
-	TRBJ2-7	TRBV20-1	TRBD2	TGCAGTGGCGAGCGGGGGAACCACTACGAGCAGTACTTC	CSGERGNHYEQYF
few	TRBJ2-5	TRBV7-9	-	TGTGCCAGCAAAGCGGGTGGACATCTTTGGGAGACCCAGTACTTC	CASKAGGHLWETQYF
few	TRBJ1-6	TRBV20-1	-	TGCAGTGCTAGAGAAGGGTCCCCTTCCTATAATTCACCCCTCCACTTT	CSAREGSPSYNSPLHF
-	TRBJ1-1	TRBV19	-	TGTGCCAGTAGTTCTCTAGAGTTCATGAACACTGAAGCTTTCTTT	CASSSLEFMNTEAFF
many	TRBJ1-2	TRBV28	-	TGTGCCAGCAGTAACCAAGGCTATGGCTACACCTTC	CASSNQGYGYTF
few	TRBJ2-5	TRBV7-9	TRBD1	TGTGCCAGCAGCGAGATAGTTTACAGGGGCGAGACCCAGTACTTC	CASSEIVYRGETQYF
-	TRBJ1-5	TRBV13	TRBD1	TGTGCCAGCAGCTTAGCCCGACAGGGCGACAATCAGCCCCAGCATTTT	CASSLARQGDNQPQHF
many	TRBJ1-1	TRBV4-1	-	TGCGCCAGCAGCCAAGGGCTCCTGAACACTGAAGCTTTCTTT	CASSQGLLNTEAFF
few	TRBJ2-7	TRBV9	-	TGTGCCAGCAGCGCCGGACCACAGGCCTACGAGCAGTACTTC	CASSAGPQAYEQYF
many	TRBJ1-1	TRBV11-2	-	TGTGCCAGCAGCTCCCAAGGGCGCCTCTCTCTTGAAGCTTTCTTT	CASSSQGRLSLEAFF
many	TRBJ2-3	TRBV18	TRBD1	TGTGCCAGCTCACGACAACAGGGGGCGAACACAGATACGCAGTATTTT	CASSRQQGANTDTQYF
-	TRBJ2-7	TRBV2	-	TGTGCCAGCAGTGCACTCATAACGACCTACACCTACGAGCAGTACTTC	CASSALITTYTYEQYF
many	TRBJ2-3	TRBV18	-	TGTGCCAGCTCACCATCCAGGCAAGGGGATACGCAGTATTTT	CASSPSRQGDTQYF
few	TRBJ2-3	TRBV7-6	-	TGTGCCAGCAGCTCCGAGAGAACTAGCACAGATACGCAGTATTTT	CASSSERTSTDTQYF
-	TRBJ2-2	TRBV6-1	TRBD1	TGTGCCAGCACGACAGGGGCCCTTAACACCGGGGAGCTGTTTTTT	CASTTGALNTGELFF
many	TRBJ1-1	TRBV3-1	-	TGTGCCAGCAGCCACCGGACACCGAACACTGAAGCTTTCTTT	CASSHRTPNTEAFF
few	TRBJ2-3	TRBV5-1	-	TGCGCCAGCAGCTTCCAGGAGACAGATACGCAGTATTTT	CASSFQETDTQYF
many	TRBJ1-6	TRBV5-1	-	TGCGCCAGCAGCGAGAACAGCAATTCACCCCTCCACTTT	CASSENSNSPLHF
few	TRBJ2-3	TRBV7-9	TRBD2	TGTGCCAGCAGCTTAATTCTAGCGGGGGAGGTAGATACGCAGTATTTT	CASSLILAGEVDTQYF
few	TRBJ2-1	TRBV3-1	-	TGTGCCAGCAGCCAAACTCGCACTAGCCTCGGTGAGCAGTTCTTC	CASSQTRTSLGEQFF
many	TRBJ2-6	TRBV30	-	TGTGCCCGGGCGGGAACTGGGGCCAACGTCCTGACTTTC	CARAGTGANVLTF
many	TRBJ2-5	TRBV7-9	TRBD2	TGTGCCAGTAGTCTAGCGGGGGCGGGAGAGACCCAGTACTTC	CASSLAGAGETQYF
-	TRBJ2-1	TRBV29-1	-	TGCAGCGTCGATGGATGGTCGGGCAATGAGCAGTTCTTC	CSVDGWSGNEQFF
few	TRBJ1-5	TRBV4-1	TRBD1	TGCGCCAGCAGCCAGGACAGGGACCTCAATCAGCCCCAGCATTTT	CASSQDRDLNQPQHF
many	TRBJ1-3	TRBV18	-	TGTGCCAGCTCACCGGTGGGTACTGGAAACACCATATATTTT	CASSPVGTGNTIYF
few	TRBJ2-7	TRBV4-1	-	TGCGCCAGCAGCCAATCCAGCAACTCCTACGAGCAGTACTTC	CASSQSSNSYEQYF
many	TRBJ1-5	TRBV9	TRBD1	TGTGCCAGCAGCGCCGGGACAGTTAATCAGCCCCAGCATTTT	CASSAGTVNQPQHF
many	TRBJ2-1	TRBV9	TRBD1	TGTGCCAGCAGCGACCGGGACAGGGGGGACGGAGAGCAGTTCTTC	CASSDRDRGDGEQFF
-	TRBJ1-2	TRBV16	-	TGTGCCAGCAGCCAATTGTCGACAGACTATGGCTACACCTTC	CASSQLSTDYGYTF
-	TRBJ1-5	TRBV7-8	TRBD1	TGTGCCAGCAGCCCTGAGGACAGGGCCCGAAGCAATCAGCCCCAGCATTTT	CASSPEDRARSNQPQHF
many	TRBJ2-1	TRBV11-3	TRBD2	TGTGCCAGCAGCCCACGGACTAGCGGGCTCAATGAGCAGTTCTTC	CASSPRTSGLNEQFF
-	TRBJ2-5	TRBV3-1	TRBD1	TGTGCCAGCAGCGATCGGACAGGGGGCAAAGAGACCCAGTACTTC	CASSDRTGGKETQYF
-	TRBJ2-3	TRBV14	-	TGTGCCAGCAGCCAAGATTTAGCCGGGGTGCGGACAGATACGCAGTATTTT	CASSQDLAGVRTDTQYF
many	TRBJ1-1	TRBV3-1	-	TGTGCCAGCAGCCATGGGCGGGACACTGAAGCTTTCTTT	CASSHGRDTEAFF